This T cell receptor (beta chain) stems from a study of blood T cell repertoires in COVID-19. Looking at the study overall: Spain, Italy and the United States supplied samples that represented acute and convalescent COVID-19.

Study processing details: Using reference gene primer amplification, nucleated cell counts were estimated. TCRdb's copy holds only in-frame clones and misses some; the assay was immunoSEQ multiplex PCR. The V and J calls and clone size are taken from that table; D and trimming were inferred from the DNA. The data show over 150,000 clones, more than 85% seen once. The CDR3 consists of 12 residues. In germline, CDR1 is SGDLS, CDR2 YYNGEE. Unmatched junction bases numbered 7, after V lost 6 bases and J lost 13 bases. The chain couples TRBV9 to TRBJ1-6; TRBD1 aligns across 7 bases. The receptor's source is a man between 60 and 75 years old with COVID-19, enrolled during active disease. Sequenced material: peripheral blood. The CDR3 is CASKTGSGPLHF. The CDR3 DNA follows: TGTGCCAGCAAGACAGGGTCGGGGCCCCTCCACTTT.